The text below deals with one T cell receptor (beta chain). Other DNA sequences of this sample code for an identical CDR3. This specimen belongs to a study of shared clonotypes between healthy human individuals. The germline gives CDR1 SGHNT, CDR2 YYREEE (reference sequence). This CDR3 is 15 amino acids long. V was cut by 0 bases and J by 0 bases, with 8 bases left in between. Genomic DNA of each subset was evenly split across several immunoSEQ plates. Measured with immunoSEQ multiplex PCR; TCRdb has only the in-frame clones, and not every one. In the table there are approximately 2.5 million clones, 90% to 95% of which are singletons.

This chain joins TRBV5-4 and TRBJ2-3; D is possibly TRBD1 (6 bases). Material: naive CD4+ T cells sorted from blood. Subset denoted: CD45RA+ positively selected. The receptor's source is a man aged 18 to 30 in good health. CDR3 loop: CASSLGGPSTDTQYF. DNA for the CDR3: TGTGCCAGCAGCTTGGGGGGGCCCAGCACAGATACGCAGTATTTT.